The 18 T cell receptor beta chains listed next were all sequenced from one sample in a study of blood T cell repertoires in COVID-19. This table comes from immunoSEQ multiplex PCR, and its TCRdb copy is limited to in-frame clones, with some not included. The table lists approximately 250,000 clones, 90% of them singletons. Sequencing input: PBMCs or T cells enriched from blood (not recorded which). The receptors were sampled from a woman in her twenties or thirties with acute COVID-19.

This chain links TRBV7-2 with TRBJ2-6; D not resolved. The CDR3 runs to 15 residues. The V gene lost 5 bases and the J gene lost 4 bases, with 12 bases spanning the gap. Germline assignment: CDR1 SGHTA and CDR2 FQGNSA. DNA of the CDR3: TGTGCCAGCAGCCGCTGGGCGCAAGGGGCCAACGTCCTGACTTTC. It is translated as CASSRWAQGANVLTF.

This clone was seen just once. CDR3 residues: CASSQAPGSGNTIYF. CDR3 DNA: TGCGCCAGCAGCCAAGCCCCGGGCTCTGGAAACACCATATATTTT. The chain has TRBV4-3 and TRBJ1-3; unclear D gene. V lost 1 base to trimming and J lost 0 bases, with 7 bases between them. CDR3 length: 15 amino acids. CDR1 is LGHNA, CDR2 YSLEER, per germline.

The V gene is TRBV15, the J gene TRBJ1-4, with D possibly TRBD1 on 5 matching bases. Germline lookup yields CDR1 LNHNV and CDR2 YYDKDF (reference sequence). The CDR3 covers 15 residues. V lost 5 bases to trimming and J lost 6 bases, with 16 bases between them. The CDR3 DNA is TGTGCCACCAGCGGCGGTAGGGGTTTGGATGAAAAACTGTTTTTT. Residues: CATSGGRGLDEKLFF.

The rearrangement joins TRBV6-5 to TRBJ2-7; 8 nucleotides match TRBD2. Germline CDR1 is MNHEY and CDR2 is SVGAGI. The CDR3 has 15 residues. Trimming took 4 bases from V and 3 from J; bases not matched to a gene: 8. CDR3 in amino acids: CASSLQREISYEQYF. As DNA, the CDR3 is TGTGCCAGCAGTTTACAGCGGGAGATAAGCTACGAGCAGTACTTC.

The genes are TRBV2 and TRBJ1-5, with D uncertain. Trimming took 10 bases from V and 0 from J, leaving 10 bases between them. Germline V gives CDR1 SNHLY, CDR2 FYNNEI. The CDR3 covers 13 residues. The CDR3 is CAIKSSSNQPQHF. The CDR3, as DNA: TGTGCCATCAAGTCCAGTAGCAATCAGCCCCAGCATTTT. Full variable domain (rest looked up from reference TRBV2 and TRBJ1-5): EPEVTQTPSHQVTQMGQEVILRCVPISNHLYFYWYRQILGQKVEFLVSFYNNEISEKSEIFDDQFSVERPDGSNFTLKIRSTKLEDSAMYFCAIKSSSNQPQHFGDGTRLSIL.

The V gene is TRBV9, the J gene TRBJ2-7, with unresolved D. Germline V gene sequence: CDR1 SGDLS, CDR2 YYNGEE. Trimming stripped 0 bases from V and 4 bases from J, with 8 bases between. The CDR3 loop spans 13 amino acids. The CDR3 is CASSVEDKYEQYF. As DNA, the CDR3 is TGTGCCAGCAGCGTAGAAGACAAATACGAGCAGTACTTC.

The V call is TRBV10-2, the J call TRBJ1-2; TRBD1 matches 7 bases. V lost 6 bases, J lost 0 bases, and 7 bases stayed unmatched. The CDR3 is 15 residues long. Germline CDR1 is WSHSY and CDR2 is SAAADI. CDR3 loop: CASRQGGLANYGYTF. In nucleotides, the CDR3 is TGCGCCAGCAGGCAGGGGGGATTAGCTAACTATGGCTACACCTTC.

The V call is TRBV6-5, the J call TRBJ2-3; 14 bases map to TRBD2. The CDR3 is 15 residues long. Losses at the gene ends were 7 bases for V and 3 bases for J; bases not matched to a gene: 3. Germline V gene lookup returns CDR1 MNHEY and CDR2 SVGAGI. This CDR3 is CASKGLAGATDTQYF. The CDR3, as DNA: TGTGCCAGCAAGGGACTAGCGGGAGCGACAGATACGCAGTATTTT.

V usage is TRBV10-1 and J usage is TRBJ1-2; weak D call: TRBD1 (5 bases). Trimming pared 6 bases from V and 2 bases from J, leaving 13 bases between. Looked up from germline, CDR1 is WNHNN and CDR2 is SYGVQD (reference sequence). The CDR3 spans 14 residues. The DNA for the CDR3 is TGCGCCAGCAGCTCTTTAAGGACAAACTATGGCTACACCTTC. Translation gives CASSSLRTNYGYTF.

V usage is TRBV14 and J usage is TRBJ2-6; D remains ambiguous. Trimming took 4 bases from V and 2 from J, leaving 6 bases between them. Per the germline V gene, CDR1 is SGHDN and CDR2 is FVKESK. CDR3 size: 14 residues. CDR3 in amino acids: CASSLQTGANVLTF. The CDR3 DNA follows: TGTGCCAGCAGCCTCCAGACTGGGGCCAACGTCCTGACTTTC. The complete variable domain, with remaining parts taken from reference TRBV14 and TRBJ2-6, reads EAGVTQFPSHSVIEKGQTVTLRCDPISGHDNLYWYRRVMGKEIKFLLHFVKESKQDESGMPNNRFLAERTGGTYSTLKVQPAELEDSGVYFCASSLQTGANVLTFGAGSRLTVL.

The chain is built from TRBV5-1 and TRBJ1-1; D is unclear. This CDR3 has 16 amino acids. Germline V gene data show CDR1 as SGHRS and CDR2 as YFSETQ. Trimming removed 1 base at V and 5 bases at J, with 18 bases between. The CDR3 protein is CASSLRPGGSGTEAFF. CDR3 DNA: TGCGCCAGCAGCTTGAGGCCTGGCGGGTCTGGGACTGAAGCTTTCTTT.

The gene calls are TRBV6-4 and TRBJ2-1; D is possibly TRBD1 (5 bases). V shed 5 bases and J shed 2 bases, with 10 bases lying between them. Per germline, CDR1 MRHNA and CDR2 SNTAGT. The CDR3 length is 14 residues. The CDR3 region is CASSWGGPYNEQFF. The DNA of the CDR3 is TGTGCCAGCAGTTGGGGCGGCCCCTACAATGAGCAGTTCTTC.

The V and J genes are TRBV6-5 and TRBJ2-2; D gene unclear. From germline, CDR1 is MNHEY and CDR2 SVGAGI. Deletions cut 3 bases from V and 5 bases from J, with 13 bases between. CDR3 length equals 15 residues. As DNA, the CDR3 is TGTGCCAGCAGTTATAGTTCCCCCACTACCGGGGAGCTGTTTTTT. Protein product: CASSYSSPTTGELFF.

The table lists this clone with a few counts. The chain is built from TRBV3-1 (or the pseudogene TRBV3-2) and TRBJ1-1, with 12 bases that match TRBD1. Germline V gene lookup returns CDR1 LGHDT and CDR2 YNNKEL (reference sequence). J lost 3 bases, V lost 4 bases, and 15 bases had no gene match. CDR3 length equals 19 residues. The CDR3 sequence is CASSRITRDRGLLDTEAFF. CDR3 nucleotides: TGTGCCAGCAGCCGAATTACCCGGGACAGGGGGCTCTTGGACACTGAAGCTTTCTTT.

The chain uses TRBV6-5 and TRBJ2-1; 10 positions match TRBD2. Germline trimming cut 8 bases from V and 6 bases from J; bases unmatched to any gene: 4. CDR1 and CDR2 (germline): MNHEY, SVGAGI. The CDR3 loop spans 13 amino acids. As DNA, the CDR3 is TGTGCCAGCCTGGCTAGCGGGAGCAATGAGCAGTTCTTC. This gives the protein CASLASGSNEQFF.

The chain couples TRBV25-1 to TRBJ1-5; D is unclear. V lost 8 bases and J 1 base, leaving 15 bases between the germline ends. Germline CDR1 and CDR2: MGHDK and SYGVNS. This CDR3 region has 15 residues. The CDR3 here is CASHGYSPSNQPQHF. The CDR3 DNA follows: TGTGCCAGCCATGGGTACAGCCCGAGCAATCAGCCCCAGCATTTT.

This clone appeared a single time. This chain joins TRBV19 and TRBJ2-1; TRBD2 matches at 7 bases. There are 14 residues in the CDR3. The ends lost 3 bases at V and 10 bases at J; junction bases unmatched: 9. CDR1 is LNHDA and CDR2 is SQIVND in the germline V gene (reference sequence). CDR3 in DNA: TGTGCCAGTAGTATTAGAACTAGCGAACGCGAGCAGTTCTTC. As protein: CASSIRTSEREQFF. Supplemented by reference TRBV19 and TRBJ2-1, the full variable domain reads DGGITQSPKYLFRKEGQNVTLSCEQNLNHDAMYWYRQDPGQGLRLIYYSQIVNDFQKGDIAEGYSVSREKKESFPLTVTSAQKNPTAFYLCASSIRTSEREQFFGPGTRLTVL.

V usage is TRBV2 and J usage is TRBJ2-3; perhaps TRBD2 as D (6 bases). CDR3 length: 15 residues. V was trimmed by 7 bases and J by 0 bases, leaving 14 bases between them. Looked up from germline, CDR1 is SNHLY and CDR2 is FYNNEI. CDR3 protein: CASIQRSGSTDTQYF. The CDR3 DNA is TGTGCCAGCATACAACGGAGCGGGAGCACAGATACGCAGTATTTT.